This T cell receptor beta chain comes out of a study of T-cell memory formation after mild COVID-19. In the study overall: The TCR clusters were mostly specific to one donor.

V was clipped by 3 bases and J by 6 bases, with 16 bases between them. Germline CDR1 is SNHLY and CDR2 is FYNNEI. The CDR3 covers 15 residues. Findings and limits, study-wide: CD4+ contracting clones were found mainly in CM and EM, and CD8+ ones in EMRA. Clones contracting day 15 to 85 were balanced CD4/CD8; later expanders leaned CD4+.

This clonotype has just a few counts. The antigen remains unidentified. TCR alpha and TCR beta cDNA libraries carrying sample barcodes and UMIs came from 5'RACE with constant-segment primers. TCRdb itself ran the 5' RACE reads through MiXCR, one entry per CDR3 protein. The sample includes hundreds of thousands of distinct CDR3 sequences, approximately 19% seen only once; the top ten take roughly 20%. The chain has TRBV2 and TRBJ2-3; D may be TRBD1 or TRBD2 (5 bases each). Sequencing input: PBMCs or a T cell subset sorted from them (not recorded which). This clonotype originated in a young man who had mild COVID-19 (a few samples of this study predate the infection). Cell type and time point are not known. CDR3: CASSEFVGAMDTQYF. The CDR3 nucleotides read TGTGCCAGCAGTGAGTTCGTCGGGGCAATGGATACGCAGTATTTT.